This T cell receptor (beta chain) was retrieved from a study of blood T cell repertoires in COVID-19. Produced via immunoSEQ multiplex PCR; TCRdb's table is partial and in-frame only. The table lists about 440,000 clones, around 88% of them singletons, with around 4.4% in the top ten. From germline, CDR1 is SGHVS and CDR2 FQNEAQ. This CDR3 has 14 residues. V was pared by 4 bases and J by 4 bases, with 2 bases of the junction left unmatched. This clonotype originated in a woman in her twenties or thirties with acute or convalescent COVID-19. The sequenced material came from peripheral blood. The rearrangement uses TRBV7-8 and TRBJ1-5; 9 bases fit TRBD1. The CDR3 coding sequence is TGTGCCAGCAGCTCCGGGACAGGGAATCAGCCCCAGCATTTT. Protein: CASSSGTGNQPQHF. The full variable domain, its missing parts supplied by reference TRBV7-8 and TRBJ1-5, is GAGVSQSPRYKVAKRGQDVALRCDPISGHVSLFWYQQALGQGPEFLTYFQNEAQLDKSGLPSDRFFAERPEGSVSTLKIQRTQQEDSAVYLCASSSGTGNQPQHFGDGTRLSIL.